The following is a TCR beta chain sequence with its context. The antigen it binds to is not known. No base-level quality is on record; no much larger clone is a single base apart. These data belong to a study of shared clonotypes between healthy human individuals (dated by TCRdb to about 2020). In the study overall: The cohort comprised two women and a few men aged 18 to 49 years. For each donor, CD4 naive and CD4 memory were each run on three plates, CD8 naive on two plates, and CD8 memory on one plate. To estimate repertoire size and how much clonotypes are shared between individuals, the study performed deep sequencing of blood TCR repertoires from a few healthy adults. To increase sequencing depth and limit assay-specific biases, different laboratories used diverse techniques to prepare libraries and sequence TCR repertoires. Between about 0.8 and 9 billion PBMCs per donor were obtained by leukapheresis. The paper as a whole reports these results and caveats: Incomplete sequencing was indicated by rarefaction of sorted-subset datasets, despite the large sequencing depth. Only blood was sampled, and tissue TCR repertoires likely differ from those in blood. Because the study included only a small number of donors, the genetic and exposure-history diversity represented was limited. Naive subsets generally had larger estimated clonotype richness than memory subsets. Pairwise subsampling led to the expectation that sequencing depth would affect the degree of clonotype sharing among donors. Higher generation probabilities were observed for clonotypes shared by all four sorted-subset donors than for non-shared clonotypes. About 5% of naive CD4, 3.5% of naive CD8, approximately 2.2% of memory CD4, and around 0.42% of memory CD8 clonotypes were shared across several donors.

TCR CDR3 regions were amplified from genomic DNA by multiplex PCR using the deep immunoSEQ assay. Extracted genomic DNA from each cell subset was spread evenly across all wells of several immunoSEQ 96-well plates, with each plate serving as a replicate. For sorted subsets, about 200 ng genomic DNA, equal to tens of thousands of T cell genomes, was loaded into each replicate PCR. The purified libraries were quantified using a Qubit 3.0 fluorometer, sized with a Bioanalyzer 2100, and then quantified again using the KAPA Library Quantification kit. A separate single-read 150-cycle Illumina NextSeq 550 flow cell was used to sequence each immunoSEQ 96-well plate. The authors' pipeline ran thus. Because the immunoSEQ output included only junctional sequences and no quality scores, the filtering could not be the same as the filtering used for full-length reads. To assign V/J genes and CDR3, sequences were annotated using PyIR, a Python wrapper for IgBLAST v1.9, with IMGT germline references. Reads with weak V/J assignments (E-value above 1e-6), missing CDR3, stop codons, out-of-frame junctions, or ambiguous translated residues were removed. V3J clonotypes were defined as sequences sharing the same inferred V gene, J gene, and CDR3 amino acid sequence. The percentage overlap between two repertoires was calculated by dividing the number of shared unique clonotypes by the size of the smaller repertoire. Repertoire richness was assessed with RTK rarefaction, the Chao1 estimator, and Recon v2.1 estimates of unobserved clonotypes. OLGA was used to compute generation probabilities for all TCRbeta clonotypes that the gDNA method yielded from a handful of donors. Sourced from immuneACCESS, this table was stored by TCRdb with only in-frame sequences that have V and J called. A share of the clones is absent; for the studies checked, an unresolved V gene accounts for under half, and the remainder has no known explanation. The V and J calls and clone size come from that table; D and trimming were worked out from the DNA. The sample yields some 2,100,000 clones; roughly 91% were counted once. About 1.5% of the sample goes to the ten largest clones.

CD8 naive samples consisted of CD45RO-negative cells that were positively selected for CCR7, yielding a CD45RA+CCR7+ population without TemRA cells. The donors were healthy, HIV-negative adults who had no recently reported acute infections or vaccinations. Only Caucasian adults living in Nashville, Tennessee, USA were represented among the donors. Blood was obtained by leukapheresis, after which PBMCs were separated by Ficoll-Histopaque density gradient centrifugation and cryopreserved in liquid nitrogen vapor phase. Analytical flow cytometry was used to check the purity and quantity of each magnetically sorted T cell population. Genomic DNA was isolated from each sorted fraction and quantified by UV absorbance on a Nanodrop 2000c. The V end loses 4 bases and the J end loses 5 bases, and a stretch of 21 bases separates them. From its cysteine to its phenylalanine, the CDR3 spans 16 amino acids. The retained sequence is limited to the CDR3, 48 bases, with the frame set at the first base. CDR1 is given as MGHRA and CDR2 as YSYEKL, both from the germline V gene.

The TCR was taken from a man aged 18 to 30 in good health. Some clones in this sample may be carry-over from other donors' samples. The chain links TRBV4-1 with TRBJ2-7; a tentative D match to TRBD2 spans 5 bases. Sequencing was done on a sample of naive CD8+ T cells from PBMCs. Interpreted using the paper, the cell subset or site label stands for: CD45RA+CCR7+. The DNA reads TGCGCCAGCAGCCTAAAGACGGGGTCCGTTCGGGACGAGCAGTACTTC. This codes for CASSLKTGSVRDEQYF.